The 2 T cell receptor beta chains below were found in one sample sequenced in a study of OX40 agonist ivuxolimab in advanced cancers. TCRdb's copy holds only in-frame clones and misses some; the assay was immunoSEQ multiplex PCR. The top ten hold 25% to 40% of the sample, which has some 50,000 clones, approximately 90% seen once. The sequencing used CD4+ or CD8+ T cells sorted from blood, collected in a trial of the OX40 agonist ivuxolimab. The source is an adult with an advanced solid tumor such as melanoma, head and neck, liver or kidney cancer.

The CDR3 DNA reads as TGTGCCAGCAGCTTGGACGAACTAGCGGGAGTGTTACCGTTCTTC. Translated: CASSLDELAGVLPFF. This sequence joins TRBV5-4 and TRBJ2-1; the match to TRBD2 covers 11 bases. V lost 0 bases to trimming and J lost 15 bases; unmatched junction nucleotides: 11. The CDR3 extends over 15 amino acids. CDR1 is SGHNT and CDR2 is YYREEE in the germline V gene (reference sequence).

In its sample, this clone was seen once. CDR3 sequence reads: CAIGSGQRSYEQYF. In DNA, the CDR3 is TGTGCCATAGGGTCGGGACAGAGGTCCTACGAGCAGTACTTC. The rearrangement links TRBV7-9 to TRBJ2-7; 7 positions agree with TRBD1. Looked up from germline, CDR1 is SEHNR and CDR2 is FQNEAQ (reference sequence). The CDR3 extends over 14 amino acids. After removal of 10 bases from V and 1 base from J, the junction contained 10 bases not matched to a gene.